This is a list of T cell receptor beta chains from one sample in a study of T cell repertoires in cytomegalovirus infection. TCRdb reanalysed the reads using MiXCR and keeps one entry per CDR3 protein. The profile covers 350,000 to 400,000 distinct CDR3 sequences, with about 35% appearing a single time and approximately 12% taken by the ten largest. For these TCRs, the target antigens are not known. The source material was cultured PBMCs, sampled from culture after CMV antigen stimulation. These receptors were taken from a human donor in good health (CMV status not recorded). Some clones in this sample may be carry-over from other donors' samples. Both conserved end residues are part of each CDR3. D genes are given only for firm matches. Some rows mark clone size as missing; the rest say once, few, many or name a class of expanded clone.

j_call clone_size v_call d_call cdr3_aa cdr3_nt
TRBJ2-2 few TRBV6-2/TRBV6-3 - CASRLGPPAGELFF TGTGCCAGCAGACTAGGACCCCCCGCCGGGGAGCTGTTTTTT
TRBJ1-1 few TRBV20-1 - CSARNGGRNTEAFF TGCAGTGCCCGAAACGGGGGGAGGAACACTGAAGCTTTCTTT
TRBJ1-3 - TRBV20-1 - CSASRGAGNTIYF TGCAGTGCCAGCAGGGGTGCTGGAAACACCATATATTTT
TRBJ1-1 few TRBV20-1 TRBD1 CSARKGAENTEAFF TGCAGTGCTAGGAAGGGGGCGGAGAACACTGAAGCTTTCTTT
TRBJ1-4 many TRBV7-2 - CASSPPGLNEKLFF TGTGCCAGCAGCCCCCCCGGCCTTAATGAAAAACTGTTTTTT
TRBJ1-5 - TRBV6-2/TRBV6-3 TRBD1 CASSLDRGSQPQHF TGTGCCAGCAGTCTCGACAGGGGAAGTCAGCCCCAGCATTTT
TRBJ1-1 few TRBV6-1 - CASSERAANTEAFF TGTGCCAGCAGTGAAAGGGCAGCAAACACTGAAGCTTTCTTT
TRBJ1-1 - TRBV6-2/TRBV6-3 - CASSTFGEAFF TGTGCCAGCAGTACGTTCGGTGAAGCTTTCTTT
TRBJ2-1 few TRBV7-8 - CASSPPNFWRVNNNEQFF TGTGCCAGCAGCCCGCCCAACTTTTGGCGGGTGAACAACAATGAGCAGTTCTTC
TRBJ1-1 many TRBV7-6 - CASSQDGSGDTEAFF TGTGCCAGCAGCCAAGACGGTAGTGGTGACACTGAAGCTTTCTTT
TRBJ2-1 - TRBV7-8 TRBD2 CASTAPGLDPNEQFF TGTGCCAGCACTGCACCGGGACTAGACCCCAATGAGCAGTTCTTC
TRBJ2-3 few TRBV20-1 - CSASPFLVGMGTDTQYF TGCAGTGCTAGCCCCTTTTTAGTAGGGATGGGTACAGATACGCAGTATTTT
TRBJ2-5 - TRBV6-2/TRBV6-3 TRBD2 CASIQRRVAGGETQYF TGTGCCAGCATCCAGCGGAGGGTAGCGGGAGGAGAGACCCAGTACTTC
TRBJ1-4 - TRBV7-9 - CASSFIEKLFF TGTGCCAGCAGCTTCATTGAAAAACTGTTTTTT
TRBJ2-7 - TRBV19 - CASNSRPTDEQYF TGTGCCAGTAACTCCAGGCCCACTGATGAGCAGTACTTC
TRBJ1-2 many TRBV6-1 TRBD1 CASSEALGQGAGYGYTF TGTGCCAGCAGTGAAGCGCTGGGACAGGGGGCAGGGTATGGCTACACCTTC
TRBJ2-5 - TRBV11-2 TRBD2 CASSLDQRDAGGETQYF TGTGCCAGCAGCTTAGATCAGCGGGACGCCGGGGGAGAGACCCAGTACTTC
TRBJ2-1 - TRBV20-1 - CSARIVGGSYNEQFF TGCAGTGCTAGAATAGTAGGGGGCTCCTACAATGAGCAGTTCTTC
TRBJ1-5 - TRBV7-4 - CASSYGVDGYSNQPQHF TGTGCCAGCAGCTACGGGGTGGACGGTTATAGCAATCAGCCCCAGCATTTT
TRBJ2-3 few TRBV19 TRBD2 CASSKTSGRSADTQYF TGTGCCAGTAGTAAGACTAGCGGGAGAAGCGCAGATACGCAGTATTTT
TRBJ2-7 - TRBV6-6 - CASSRPGADYEQYF TGTGCCAGCAGTCGCCCCGGGGCAGACTACGAGCAGTACTTC
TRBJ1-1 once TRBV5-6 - CASSFRTAGHTEAFF TGTGCCAGCAGCTTTAGGACCGCCGGGCACACTGAAGCTTTCTTT
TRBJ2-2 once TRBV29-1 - CSVEPSHGGELFF TGCAGCGTTGAACCCAGCCACGGCGGGGAGCTGTTTTTT